This is a list of T cell receptor beta chains from one sample in a study of T cell repertoires in ileal Crohn's disease. Assay used: immunoSEQ multiplex PCR; TCRdb lists only in-frame clones, some missing. The table includes just over 7,000 clones, over 90% detected once. The sequenced material came from ileal tissue. These receptors were taken from an adult with Crohn's disease. Each CDR3 is given with its conserved first and last residue. Fields, in order: J gene, D gene, clone size, V gene, CDR3 DNA, CDR3 protein. A D gene is named only where the DNA matches it firmly. A clone size is listed for some rows: how often the clone was seen (once, few, many), or a class if it is expanded.

>TRBJ1-6|TRBD1|.|TRBV9
TGTGCCAGCAGCGTAGGACTCACCGGGACAGGGGATCGTACCCTCCACTTT
CASSVGLTGTGDRTLHF
>TRBJ2-2|TRBD2|once|TRBV10-3
TGTGCCATCAGTGAGCGGAAAGCGGGAGGGAACACCGGGGAGCTGTTTTTT
CAISERKAGGNTGELFF
>TRBJ2-1|.|once|TRBV6-1
TGTGCCAGCAGTGAAATAAATGAGCAGTTCTTC
CASSEINEQFF
>TRBJ1-5|.|.|TRBV19
TGTGCCAGTAGCCAGTATAGCAATCAGCCCCAGCATTTT
CASSQYSNQPQHF
>TRBJ2-1|.|.|TRBV5-5
TGTGCCAGCAGCTACCAGACTCTCGGTGAGCAGTTCTTC
CASSYQTLGEQFF
>TRBJ2-1|.|.|TRBV19
TGTGCCACCCTGGATGTAGGGAGCTCCTACAATGAGCAGTTCTTC
CATLDVGSSYNEQFF
>TRBJ1-1|.|.|TRBV10-3
TGTGCCATCAAGCCCCAGGTACACACTGAAGCTTTCTTT
CAIKPQVHTEAFF
>TRBJ2-5|.|.|TRBV28
TGTGCCAGCAGTTTAGTCCAGGGCAGGGAGACCCAGTACTTC
CASSLVQGRETQYF
>TRBJ2-3|.|.|TRBV6-5
TGTGCCAGCAGTTACAAATCCGCCGGGGGCACAGATACGCAGTATTTT
CASSYKSAGGTDTQYF
>TRBJ2-1|TRBD2|few|TRBV29-1
TGCAGCGTCGCCGGGACTAGCGGGATTAGCTCCTACAATGAGCAGTTCTTC
CSVAGTSGISSYNEQFF
>TRBJ1-2|TRBD1|.|TRBV6-1
TGTGCCAGCAGTAACCGGGGGCAGGGGGCGAAGGGCTACACCTTC
CASSNRGQGAKGYTF
>TRBJ2-1|.|.|TRBV7-9
TGTGCCAGCAGCCGGGGGAGCTCCTACAATGAGCAGTTCTTC
CASSRGSSYNEQFF
>TRBJ2-5|.|.|TRBV19
TGTGCCAGTAGTGAGGGGGGGAAGACCCAGTACTTC
CASSEGGKTQYF
>TRBJ2-3|TRBD2|.|TRBV4-1
TGCGCCAGCAGCCAAGGTTCGGGGGGAGGGAGGACGGATACGCAGTATTTT
CASSQGSGGGRTDTQYF
>TRBJ2-2|.|.|TRBV2
TGTGCCAGCAGTGCGAGGAGCACCGGGGAGCTGTTTTTT
CASSARSTGELFF
>TRBJ2-7|.|.|TRBV19
TGTGCCAGTAGTATCGCCCAGTTCCACGAGCAGTACTTC
CASSIAQFHEQYF
>TRBJ2-1|TRBD2|.|TRBV27
TGTGCCAGCAGAGGCCCTAGCGGGAGCTTTTATGAGCAGTTCTTC
CASRGPSGSFYEQFF
>TRBJ2-1|.|.|TRBV25-1
TGTGCCAGCAGTGACCCAGGCTCCTACAATGAGCAGTTCTTC
CASSDPGSYNEQFF
>TRBJ2-4|.|.|TRBV23-1
TGCGCCAGCAGTCGCGGGACGTTAGCCAAAAACATTCAGTACTTC
CASSRGTLAKNIQYF
>TRBJ2-1|.|.|TRBV6-5
TGTGCCAGCAGCAACGGAGGGGAGCAGTTCTTC
CASSNGGEQFF
>TRBJ1-5|.|.|TRBV9
TGTGCCAGCAGCGTAGACCAGGGCCAGCCCCAGCATTTT
CASSVDQGQPQHF
>TRBJ2-6|.|once|TRBV7-3
TGTGCCAGCAGCAGAACAGGTGCCGGGGCCAACGTCCTGACTTTC
CASSRTGAGANVLTF
>TRBJ2-5|.|.|TRBV27
TGTGCCAGCAGTTTAGTACAGGGAGAGACCCAGTACTTC
CASSLVQGETQYF
>TRBJ2-3|TRBD2|.|TRBV5-4
TGTGCCAGCAGCTCCGGGACTAGCGGGAGTACAGATACGCAGTATTTT
CASSSGTSGSTDTQYF
>TRBJ1-1|.|.|TRBV12-5
TGTGCTAGTGTACCGGACAGGAACACTGAAGCTTTCTTT
CASVPDRNTEAFF
>TRBJ1-1|.|.|TRBV7-9
TGTGCCAGCAGCTTTGCCGGGCAGGGGAACACTGAAGCTTTCTTT
CASSFAGQGNTEAFF
>TRBJ1-4|TRBD1|.|TRBV5-4
TGTGCCAGCAGCTCCGGACAGGGTAGGATTCAGGGAGAAAAACTGTTTTTT
CASSSGQGRIQGEKLFF
>TRBJ1-2|TRBD1|.|TRBV5-1
TGCGCCAGCAGCTCCCGGACAGGGCTTGTCTATGGCTACACCTTC
CASSSRTGLVYGYTF